This entry is about one T cell receptor (beta chain). TCRdb's table, derived via immunoSEQ multiplex PCR, lists solely in-frame clones and lacks some. The sample consists of under 350,000 clones, around 89% of them appearing once. This sample is part of a study of blood T cell repertoires in COVID-19. This CDR3 is 15 amino acids long. The receptor was isolated from a man aged 40-49 years with acute or convalescent COVID-19. The sequencing input was peripheral blood. The chain couples TRBV21-1 to TRBJ2-4; TRBD2 is the table's D call, not checked against the DNA. TRBV21-1 is a listed pseudogene. CDR3 nucleotides: TGTGCCAGCAGCAAATGGGGGGGATCCAAAAACATTCAGTACTTC. Protein sequence: CASSKWGGSKNIQYF.